This T cell receptor beta chain was documented in a study of T-cell memory formation after mild COVID-19. About the research overall: The study found TCR clusters largely donor specific.

V lost 5 bases and J 5 bases, leaving 15 bases between the germline ends. The CDR3 has 13 amino acids. Germline lookup yields CDR1 DFQATT and CDR2 SNEGSKA (reference sequence). TCR alpha and TCR beta cDNA libraries with sample barcodes and UMIs came from 5'RACE using constant-segment primers. TCRdb processed the 5' RACE reads anew with MiXCR; each CDR3 protein has one entry. The sample lists hundreds of thousands of distinct CDR3 sequences, more than 15% seen once, with 20% to 25% in the top ten. Sequencing input: PBMCs or a T cell subset sorted from them (not recorded which). This TCR derives from a man younger than 30 who had mild COVID-19 (a few samples of this study predate the infection). Cell type and time point are not known. The rearrangement uses TRBV20-1 and TRBJ2-5, with D unclear. The CDR3 here is CSALTPAAETQYF. CDR3 bases: TGCAGTGCTTTGACCCCGGCGGCGGAGACCCAGTACTTC.